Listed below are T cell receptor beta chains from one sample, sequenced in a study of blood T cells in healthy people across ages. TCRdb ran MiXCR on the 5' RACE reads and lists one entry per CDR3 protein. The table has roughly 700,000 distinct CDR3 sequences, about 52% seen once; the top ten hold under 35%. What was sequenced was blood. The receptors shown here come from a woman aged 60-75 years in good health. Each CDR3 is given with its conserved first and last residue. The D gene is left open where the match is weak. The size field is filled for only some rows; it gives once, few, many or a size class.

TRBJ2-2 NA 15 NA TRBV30 CAWSSLGGNTGELFF TGTGCCTGGAGCAGCCTCGGGGGCAACACCGGGGAGCTGTTTTTT
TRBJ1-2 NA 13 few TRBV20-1 CSARGTGPYGYTF TGCAGTGCTAGAGGAACAGGGCCATATGGCTACACCTTC
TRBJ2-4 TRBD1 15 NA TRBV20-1 CSAKRQGSAKNIQYF TGCAGTGCCAAGAGACAGGGGTCAGCCAAAAACATTCAGTACTTC
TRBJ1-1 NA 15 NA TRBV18 CASSPRASWDTEAFF TGTGCCAGCTCACCACGGGCCTCCTGGGACACTGAAGCTTTCTTT
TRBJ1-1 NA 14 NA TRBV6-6 CASSYTGVHTEAFF TGTGCCAGCAGTTACACGGGGGTTCACACTGAAGCTTTCTTT
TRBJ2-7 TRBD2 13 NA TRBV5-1 CASSVSLADEQYF TGCGCCAGCAGCGTGTCGCTAGCGGACGAGCAGTACTTC
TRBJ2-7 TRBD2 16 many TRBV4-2 CASSQSTSGGSYEQYF TGTGCCAGCAGCCAATCTACTAGCGGGGGGTCCTACGAGCAGTACTTC
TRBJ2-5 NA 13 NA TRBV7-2 CASSVEGWETQYF TGTGCCAGCAGCGTAGAGGGTTGGGAGACCCAGTACTTC
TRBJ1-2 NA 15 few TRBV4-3 CASSQDGGLGYGYTF TGCGCCAGCAGCCAAGATGGGGGGCTGGGGTATGGCTACACCTTC
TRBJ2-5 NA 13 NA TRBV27 CASGGLSQETQYF TGTGCCAGCGGGGGGCTATCCCAAGAGACCCAGTACTTC
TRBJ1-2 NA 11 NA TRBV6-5 CASSPGNGYTF TGTGCCAGCAGTCCAGGGAATGGCTACACCTTC
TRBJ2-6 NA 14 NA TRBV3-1 CASSPDPGANVLTF TGTGCCAGCAGCCCGGATCCAGGGGCCAACGTCCTGACTTTC
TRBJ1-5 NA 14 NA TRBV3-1 CASSQGRASQPQHF TGTGCCAGCAGCCAAGGGAGAGCCTCCCAGCCCCAGCATTTT
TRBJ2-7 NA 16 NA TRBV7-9 CASSSGLGTSPYEQYF TGTGCCAGCAGCTCGGGCCTCGGGACAAGTCCCTACGAGCAGTACTTC
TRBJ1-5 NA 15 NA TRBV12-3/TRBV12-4 CASSFEGMSNQPQHF TGTGCCAGCAGTTTTGAGGGGATGAGCAATCAGCCCCAGCATTTT
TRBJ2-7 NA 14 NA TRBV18 CASSPPARAYEQYF TGTGCCAGCTCACCACCTGCACGGGCCTACGAGCAGTACTTC
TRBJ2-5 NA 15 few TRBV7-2 CASSLVHQGQGTQYF TGTGCCAGCAGCTTAGTTCACCAGGGGCAAGGGACCCAGTACTTC
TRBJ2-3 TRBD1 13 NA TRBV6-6 CASQDRVTDTQYF TGTGCCAGCCAGGACAGGGTTACAGATACGCAGTATTTT